Below, 5 T cell receptor beta chains from the same sample are listed, as sequenced in a study of CD8+ T cells in alopecia areata. RNA, once extracted, was reverse transcribed into cDNA for use as the sequencing template. The table came from immunoSEQ multiplex PCR; TCRdb's copy has only in-frame clones and leaves some out. This sample carries around 120,000 clones, roughly 68% of them seen once, and the ten largest clones take about 3%. Sequencing used CD4+ T cells sorted from blood. These receptors were obtained from a human donor in good health.

This clone was detected only a few times. The chain combines TRBV29-1 with TRBJ2-7; D is undetermined. This CDR3 contains 13 residues. Germline V gives CDR1 SQVTM, CDR2 ANQGSEA. Trimming cost V 7 bases and J 3 bases, with 16 bases left between them. In DNA, the CDR3 is TGCAGCGCCGCCCGGACGGGTAACTACGAGCAGTACTTC. Protein product: CSAARTGNYEQYF.

This clone was recorded a few times. The chain has TRBV5-1 and TRBJ2-5; TRBD2 aligns across 8 bases. V shed 1 base and J 7 bases; nucleotides not matched to a gene: 6. The CDR3 extends over 14 amino acids. From germline, CDR1 is SGHRS and CDR2 YFSETQ. As DNA, the CDR3 is TGCGCCAGCAGCTTGACTAGCGGCGCTGGGACCCAGTACTTC. Translated, it gives CASSLTSGAGTQYF.

J is TRBJ1-6 and V is TRBV30; D unclear. V was cut by 3 bases and J by 10 bases, with 10 bases left in between. The CDR3 is 12 residues long. Germline assignment: CDR1 GTSNPN and CDR2 SVGIG (reference sequence). Here the CDR3 reads CAWSRVGSPLHF. The CDR3 nucleotides read TGTGCCTGGAGCCGGGTAGGATCACCCCTCCACTTT.

There are a few counts of this clone. The chain has TRBV2 and TRBJ1-5; no clear D. Trimming left V 3 bases short and J 6 bases short, with 12 bases between. This CDR3 has 14 amino acids. The germline V gene has CDR1 SNHLY and CDR2 FYNNEI. The CDR3 is CASSDSGRVQPQHF. The CDR3 DNA sequence: TGTGCCAGCAGTGACTCCGGGCGGGTTCAGCCCCAGCATTTT.

The chain joins TRBV27 to TRBJ2-6, with D perhaps matching TRBD2 (5 bases). CDR1 and CDR2 (germline): MNHEY, SMNVEV (reference sequence). V was clipped by 4 bases and J by 0 bases, with 16 bases between them. This CDR3 spans 18 amino acids. CDR3 DNA: TGTGCCAGCAGTTCGGTCGCCGGACTGAGCTCTGGGGCCAACGTCCTGACTTTC. Translated, it gives CASSSVAGLSSGANVLTF.